Listed here are 20 T cell receptor beta chains from one sample, sequenced in a study of T-cell memory formation after mild COVID-19. TCRdb re-derived calls from the 5' RACE reads in MiXCR, one entry per CDR3 protein. The sample includes approximately 300,000 distinct CDR3 sequences, approximately 15% of them seen just once. The sequenced sample consisted of PBMCs or a T cell subset sorted from them (not recorded which). The receptors here all came from a young man who had mild COVID-19 (a few samples of this study predate the infection). Cell type and time point are not known.

This clonotype has at least ten counts. The chain links TRBV6-6 to TRBJ1-3; 8 bases align to TRBD1. The germline gives CDR1 MNHNY, CDR2 SVGAGI (reference sequence). With 0 bases clipped from V and 0 bases from J, the junction kept 4 bases outside the gene matches. The CDR3 consists of 17 residues. CDR3 nucleotides: TGTGCCAGCAGTTACTCGTACAGGGGGAGCTCTGGAAACACCATATATTTT. Its translation: CASSYSYRGSSGNTIYF.

This clonotype was recorded a few times. The chain is built from TRBV20-1 and TRBJ2-2, with D perhaps matching TRBD1 (5 bases). The V gene's germline CDR1 is DFQATT and CDR2 SNEGSKA (reference sequence). The V end lost 2 bases, the J end lost 3 bases, and 16 bases lay between the germline ends. CDR3 size: 16 residues. The CDR3 loop is CSARFDRQTYTGELFF. In DNA, the CDR3 is TGCAGTGCTAGATTCGACAGACAAACATACACCGGGGAGCTGTTTTTT.

The J gene is TRBJ2-7, the V gene TRBV6-1, with TRBD2 matching over 8 bases. The germline gives CDR1 MNHNS, CDR2 SASEGT. V was clipped by 3 bases and J by 5 bases; unmatched bases: 9. This CDR3 spans 15 amino acids. Here the CDR3 reads CASSDTGLGSHEQYF. CDR3 DNA: TGTGCCAGCAGTGATACGGGACTAGGGTCTCACGAGCAGTACTTC.

In this sample, this clonotype turned up a few times. The chain carries TRBV29-1 and TRBJ1-2; the D is unclear. The CDR3 runs to 11 residues. Germline CDR1 reads SQVTM; CDR2 reads ANQGSEA. V was trimmed by 4 bases and J by 6 bases, leaving 9 bases between them. The CDR3 here is CSVGPADGYTF. The CDR3 DNA sequence: TGCAGCGTTGGGCCGGCGGATGGCTACACCTTC.

V is TRBV11-1 and J is TRBJ2-7, with TRBD1 matching over 8 bases. V was pared by 1 base and J by 6 bases, with 2 bases of the junction left unmatched. There are 13 residues in the CDR3. CDR1 SGHAT and CDR2 FQDESV come from the germline V gene (reference sequence). CDR3 residues: CASSLVRGREQYV. Here the CDR3 DNA reads TGTGCCAGCAGCTTAGTCAGGGGGCGCGAGCAGTACGTC.

V usage is TRBV9 and J usage is TRBJ2-5, with D tentatively TRBD1 (6 bases). Germline values: CDR1 SGDLS, CDR2 YYNGEE. The CDR3 consists of 17 residues. Trimming left V 4 bases short and J 1 base short, with 20 bases between. The CDR3 region is CASSLPGTNQFQETQYF. The CDR3 DNA follows: TGTGCCAGCAGCTTACCCGGGACAAACCAATTCCAAGAGACCCAGTACTTC.

This clonotype was seen repeatedly, ten times or more. The chain recombines TRBV7-3 with TRBJ2-2, with a weak D call TRBD2 (5 bases). In germline, CDR1 is SGHTA, CDR2 FQGTGA. V dropped 5 bases and J dropped 2 bases, with 9 bases sitting between them. This CDR3 is built from 14 residues. The CDR3 loop is CASSRTVNTGELFF. CDR3 nucleotide sequence: TGTGCCAGCAGCCGGACTGTTAACACCGGGGAGCTGTTTTTT.

The V and J genes are TRBV6-5 and TRBJ1-5, with D perhaps TRBD1 (5 bases). The CDR3 covers 13 residues. V lost 3 bases to trimming and J lost 9 bases, with 12 bases between them. CDR1 is MNHEY, CDR2 SVGAGI, per germline. The CDR3 protein is CASSYQGIPPQHF. The CDR3 bases are TGTGCCAGCAGTTATCAGGGAATACCGCCCCAGCATTTT.

This clonotype was seen many times. The rearrangement joins TRBV4-3 to TRBJ2-1; D may be TRBD2 (5 bases). Germline V lookup: CDR1 LGHNA, CDR2 YSLEER. The germline V and J ends were trimmed by 8 bases and 6 bases, with 20 bases remaining between them. The CDR3 is made up of 15 amino acids. The CDR3 here is CASSKGLGDPNEQFF. CDR3 sequence (DNA): TGCGCCAGCTCAAAAGGATTGGGAGATCCCAATGAGCAGTTCTTC.

The chain is built from TRBV6-5 and TRBJ2-7; TRBD1 matches at 7 bases. Germline V lookup: CDR1 MNHEY, CDR2 SVGAGI. The CDR3 runs to 13 residues. Losses at the gene ends were 5 bases for V and 1 base for J; bases not matched to a gene: 2. DNA for the CDR3: TGTGCCAGCAGTGGACAGGAGTCCTACGAGCAGTACTTC. Its protein product is CASSGQESYEQYF.

This clonotype was seen a handful of times. The J gene is TRBJ1-1, the V gene TRBV7-6, with a weak D call TRBD1 (5 bases). Germline V gene data show CDR1 as SGHVS and CDR2 as FNYEAQ. The V and J ends lost 1 base and 3 bases respectively, with 12 bases between them. CDR3 length: 15 amino acids. CDR3 sequence (DNA): TGTGCCAGCAGCTTAGGGGATGCAGGGCACACTGAAGCTTTCTTT. Protein sequence: CASSLGDAGHTEAFF. Full variable domain (outside the CDR3, taken from reference TRBV7-6 and TRBJ1-1): GAGVSQSPRYKVTKRGQDVALRCDPISGHVSLYWYRQALGQGPEFLTYFNYEAQQDKSGLPNDRFSAERPEGSISTLTIQRTEQRDSAMYRCASSLGDAGHTEAFFGQGTRLTVV.

This clonotype was seen a handful of times. The chain links TRBV6-6 to TRBJ1-1; TRBD1 aligns across 10 bases. The CDR3 loop spans 16 amino acids. CDR1 MNHNY and CDR2 SVGAGI come from the germline V gene (reference sequence). Trimming removed 4 bases from V and 5 bases from J; junction bases left unmatched: 10. CDR3 protein: CASSSGRTGGSTEAFF. DNA of the CDR3: TGTGCCAGCAGTTCGGGACGGACAGGGGGAAGTACTGAAGCTTTCTTT.

This clonotype was observed once. The gene calls are TRBV4-1 and TRBJ2-5; 11 bases map to TRBD2. V was pared by 1 base and J by 5 bases, with 3 bases of the junction left unmatched. Germline V CDR1 and CDR2: MGHRA, YSYEKL. This CDR3 is 15 amino acids long. The CDR3 DNA reads as TGCGCCAGCAGCCAAGTACTAGCGGGGGTCGAGACCCAGTACTTC. Encoded protein: CASSQVLAGVETQYF.

The rearrangement joins TRBV19 to TRBJ1-5; the D gene is possibly TRBD1 (6 bases). V was cut by 3 bases and J by 6 bases, with 15 bases left in between. Per the germline V gene, CDR1 is LNHDA and CDR2 is SQIVND (reference sequence). The length of the CDR3 is 15 residues. The CDR3 loop reads CASSIEQGSRQPQHF. The DNA of the CDR3 is TGTGCCAGTAGTATTGAACAGGGAAGCCGTCAGCCCCAGCATTTT.

CDR3 nucleotide sequence: TGTGCCAGCAGTGATTGGGGACAGAACAAAGAGACCCAGTACTTC. Protein product: CASSDWGQNKETQYF. V and J are TRBV6-1 and TRBJ2-5, with 7 positions matching TRBD1. Trimming at V came to 3 bases and at J to 3 bases, leaving 7 bases not matched to a gene. Germline V gene data show CDR1 as MNHNS and CDR2 as SASEGT. This CDR3 contains 15 residues.

Ten or more counts support this clonotype. V usage is TRBV27 and J usage is TRBJ1-4; 10 nucleotides line up with TRBD1. This CDR3 contains 15 residues. Germline CDR1 is MNHEY and CDR2 is SMNVEV (reference sequence). V was clipped by 6 bases and J by 8 bases; unmatched bases: 9. CDR3 DNA: TGTGCCAGCAGCTTGACAGGGGGCCGCGGGGAAAAACTGTTTTTT. Protein product: CASSLTGGRGEKLFF. Together with reference TRBV27 and TRBJ1-4, the CDR3 gives the full variable domain: EAQVTQNPRYLITVTGKKLTVTCSQNMNHEYMSWYRQDPGLGLRQIYYSMNVEVTDKGDVPEGYKVSRKEKRNFPLILESPSPNQTSLYFCASSLTGGRGEKLFFGSGTQLSVL.

Many counts were recorded for this clonotype. J is TRBJ1-4 and V is TRBV27; the D gene is possibly TRBD1 (5 bases). V lost 8 bases and J 5 bases, leaving 12 bases between the germline ends. CDR3 length equals 13 residues. Germline CDR1 reads MNHEY; CDR2 reads SMNVEV (reference sequence). The CDR3 loop reads CASGTGPNEKLFF. CDR3 nucleotides: TGTGCCAGCGGGACGGGCCCCAATGAAAAACTGTTTTTT.

The rearrangement links TRBV5-1 to TRBJ2-3, with 14 positions matching TRBD2. CDR1 is SGHRS and CDR2 is YFSETQ in the germline V gene. J lost 4 bases, V lost 0 bases, and 7 bases had no gene match. The CDR3 runs 18 residues. The CDR3 nucleotides read TGCGCCAGCAGCTTGGCCTCAGGGACTAGCGGGGGATCAGATACGCAGTATTTT. Its protein is CASSLASGTSGGSDTQYF.

This clonotype was counted a single time. V and J are TRBV20-1 and TRBJ1-2; no reliable D call. CDR3 size: 11 residues. Germline CDR1 reads DFQATT; CDR2 reads SNEGSKA (reference sequence). The V gene lost 1 base and the J gene lost 6 bases, with 6 bases spanning the gap. CDR3 loop: CSARAGNGYTF. CDR3 in DNA: TGCAGTGCTAGAGCCGGAAATGGCTACACCTTC.

This chain uses TRBV9 with TRBJ2-5; 8 bases are shared with TRBD2. The CDR3 extends over 16 amino acids. The V gene end was trimmed by 5 bases and the J gene end by 5 bases; junction bases not matched to a gene: 14. Per the germline V gene, CDR1 is SGDLS and CDR2 is YYNGEE. CDR3 loop: CASSASGGAGVETQYF. Written as DNA, the CDR3 is TGTGCCAGCAGTGCCTCTGGCGGAGCGGGGGTGGAGACCCAGTACTTC.